Listed below are T cell receptor beta chains from one sample, sequenced in a study of cytomegalovirus exposure and HLA in healthy donors. Only in-frame clones appear in the TCRdb table, and some are missing; sequencing was by immunoSEQ multiplex PCR. The sample includes around 190,000 clones, approximately 85% of them seen just once. The sequenced sample was PBMCs. These receptors were obtained from a woman aged 45-65 years in good health and CMV-seronegative. Each CDR3 is given with its conserved first and last residue. The D gene is left open where the match is weak. Clone size appears in some rows only: once, few, many, or a class for an expanded clone.

cdr3_aa	cdr3_nt	v_call	clone_size	j_call	d_call
CASRPVAGMNEQFF	TGTGCCAGCAGACCCGTAGCGGGGATGAATGAGCAGTTCTTC	TRBV7-2	once	TRBJ2-1	TRBD2
CASSHGQPNEQFF	TGTGCCAGCAGCCATGGACAGCCTAATGAGCAGTTCTTC	TRBV7-9	NA	TRBJ2-1	NA
CAARQGRSSYEQYF	TGTGCCGCGCGCCAAGGGAGGAGCTCCTACGAGCAGTACTTC	TRBV6-5	NA	TRBJ2-7	NA
CASSFSGQGEDYEQYF	TGTGCCAGCAGTTTCTCCGGTCAGGGCGAAGACTACGAGCAGTACTTC	TRBV28	NA	TRBJ2-7	NA
CASSYGSVWAGGKGIQYF	TGTGCCAGCAGTTACGGGTCGGTGTGGGCAGGGGGCAAGGGCATTCAGTACTTC	TRBV28	NA	TRBJ2-4	TRBD1
CASSHDHRSNQPQHF	TGCGCCAGCAGCCATGATCACAGAAGCAATCAGCCCCAGCATTTC	TRBV4-1	NA	TRBJ1-5	NA
CASSLMAPNEQFF	TGTGCCAGCAGCTTGATGGCACCAAATGAGCAGTTCTTC	TRBV5-6	few	TRBJ2-1	NA
CASSYGGGQGATEQYF	TGTGCCAGCAGTTACGGGGGCGGGCAGGGGGCGACCGAGCAGTACTTC	TRBV6-5	NA	TRBJ2-7	TRBD1
CASSLVASYEQYF	TGCGCCAGCAGCTTGGTGGCATCCTACGAGCAGTACTTC	TRBV5-1	NA	TRBJ2-7	NA
CASSPTEGGYGYTF	TGTGCCAGCAGCCCTACAGAAGGAGGCTATGGCTACACCTTC	TRBV5-6	NA	TRBJ1-2	NA
CASSLGQVVNQPQHF	TGTGCCAGCAGCTTGGGACAGGTAGTCAATCAGCCCCAGCATTTT	TRBV5-5	NA	TRBJ1-5	NA
CASSPFTSSRDEQYF	TGTGCCAGCTCACCTTTTACTTCCTCGCGGGACGAGCAGTACTTC	TRBV18	NA	TRBJ2-7	NA
CASIEGANTDTQYF	TGTGCCAGCATCGAGGGGGCGAATACAGATACGCAGTATTTT	TRBV2	NA	TRBJ2-3	TRBD1
CASTSPRAGKRLEQYF	TGTGCCAGCACCTCACCTAGAGCGGGAAAACGCCTGGAGCAGTACTTC	TRBV28	NA	TRBJ2-7	TRBD2
CAISESGQGDPYGYTF	TGTGCCATCAGTGAGTCGGGACAGGGGGACCCCTATGGCTACACCTTC	TRBV10-3	NA	TRBJ1-2	TRBD1
CASSLGTGVSYNEQFF	TGTGCCAGCAGCCTCGGGACAGGCGTCTCCTACAATGAGCAGTTCTTC	TRBV5-8	NA	TRBJ2-1	TRBD1
CASLGAGGPNEQFF	TGTGCCTCCCTAGGGGCGGGAGGACCCAATGAGCAGTTCTTC	TRBV30	few	TRBJ2-1	TRBD2
CASSLGGGRANYGYTF	TGTGCCAGCAGCTTAGGGGGAGGGAGAGCTAACTATGGCTACACCTTC	TRBV7-2	NA	TRBJ1-2	NA
CASSSGQGVIDEKLFF	TGTGCCAGCAGCTCGGGACAGGGGGTAATTGATGAAAAACTGTTTTTT	TRBV7-9	NA	TRBJ1-4	TRBD1
CASSLSSGRQGGQFF	TGCGCCAGCAGCTTATCTAGCGGGAGGCAGGGTGGGCAGTTCTTC	TRBV5-1	NA	TRBJ2-1	TRBD2
CASSLAGTGGETQYF	TGCGCCAGCAGCTTGGCGGGGACAGGCGGGGAGACCCAGTACTTC	TRBV5-1	NA	TRBJ2-5	TRBD1
CSSSPGLASSSTDTQYF	TGTTCCAGCAGCCCGGGACTAGCGTCCTCTAGCACAGATACGCAGTATTTT	TRBV7-9	NA	TRBJ2-3	TRBD2
CASSHSRRGEKLFF	TGTGCCAGCAGCCACTCCCGACGGGGTGAAAAACTGTTTTTT	TRBV6-5	NA	TRBJ1-4	NA
CASSLGGDGNYREQYF	TGCGCCAGCAGCTTGGGCGGAGACGGAAACTACCGGGAGCAGTACTTC	TRBV5-1	NA	TRBJ2-7	NA
CASSLPRQAPTEQFF	TGCGCCAGCAGCCTCCCTCGACAGGCCCCAACGGAGCAGTTCTTC	TRBV5-1	NA	TRBJ2-1	NA
CSFGQAGTEAFF	TGCAGCTTTGGACAGGCGGGCACTGAAGCTTTCTTT	TRBV29-1	NA	TRBJ1-1	TRBD1
CASSLQGNTIYF	TGTGCCAGCAGCTTACAGGGAAACACCATATATTTT	TRBV7-8	NA	TRBJ1-3	NA
CAGSVGQGGTEAFF	TGTGCCGGCAGCGTGGGACAGGGGGGCACTGAAGCTTTCTTT	TRBV28	NA	TRBJ1-1	TRBD1
CASSSTDRANTGELFF	TGTGCCAGCAGTTCCACAGACAGGGCGAACACCGGGGAGCTGTTTTTT	TRBV28	NA	TRBJ2-2	TRBD1